These 23 T cell receptor beta chains came from one sample sequenced in a study of T cell responses to AZD1222 COVID-19 vaccine (dated by TCRdb to the early 2020s). According to the study, the label for this sample's time point signals: baseline before first vaccination. The library was prepared using the immunoSEQ multiplex PCR assay. Imported from immuneACCESS, the table was reduced by TCRdb to in-frame sequences with V and J called. These copies leave out some clones; in studies compared against another copy, an unresolved V gene accounts for under half, and the cause of the remainder is not known. The sample table shows under 150,000 clones, and roughly nine tenths are seen once. About 3.2% of the sample comes from the top ten. The sequenced sample was peripheral blood, obtained on day 0 of AZD1222 vaccination. These receptors came from an adult in good health.

The V call is TRBV21-1, the J call TRBJ2-2; TRBD2, as called in the table, went unchecked against the DNA. TRBV21-1 corresponds to a pseudogene. There are 15 residues in the CDR3. The CDR3 nucleotides read TGTGCCACCCTGAAGTCGGACTCGAACACCGGGGAGCTGTTTTTT. Amino acid sequence: CATLKSDSNTGELFF.

The chain links TRBV10-1 to TRBJ1-4, with 11 bases aligning to TRBD1. V lost 6 bases to trimming and J lost 4 bases; unmatched junction nucleotides: 19. The germline V gene has CDR1 WNHNN and CDR2 SYGVQD (reference sequence). The CDR3 has 20 amino acids. The CDR3 spells CASSEKPSMGQGVINEKLFF. The CDR3 DNA reads TGCGCCAGCAGCGAAAAACCATCGATGGGACAGGGGGTGATTAATGAAAAACTGTTTTTT.

This clone has only a few counts. This rearrangement joins TRBV7-9 to TRBJ2-2; TRBD1 might be the D (6 bases). The CDR3 has 16 amino acids. Germline lookup yields CDR1 SEHNR and CDR2 FQNEAQ (reference sequence). V lost 5 bases, J lost 3 bases, and 16 bases lay in between. This chain's CDR3 is CASSHRQALDTGELFF. The DNA for the CDR3 is TGTGCCAGCAGCCATCGACAGGCCTTGGACACCGGGGAGCTGTTTTTT.

V is TRBV27 and J is TRBJ1-1, with D possibly being TRBD1 (6 bases). Germline values: CDR1 MNHEY, CDR2 SMNVEV (reference sequence). This CDR3 region has 12 residues. V shed 5 bases and J shed 5 bases, with 9 bases lying between them. CDR3 DNA: TGTGCCAGCAGTCAAGGGGGGACTGAAGCTTTCTTT. Its translation is CASSQGGTEAFF.

The rearrangement joins TRBV7-9 to TRBJ2-3, with TRBD2 identical over 11 bases. Germline CDR1 is SEHNR and CDR2 is FQNEAQ (reference sequence). The CDR3 runs 16 residues. Written as DNA, the CDR3 is TGTGCTGGCGGGCTAGCGGGAGGTCTGGGGACAGATACGCAGTATTTT. The encoded protein is CAGGLAGGLGTDTQYF.

This clone was picked up one time. The rearrangement uses TRBV5-1 and TRBJ2-2; D is perhaps TRBD1 (5 bases). Deletions cut 5 bases from V and 7 bases from J, with 15 bases between. Germline values: CDR1 SGHRS, CDR2 YFSETQ. This CDR3 comprises 14 residues. The CDR3 loop is CASRVSGFNGELFF. The CDR3 DNA is TGCGCCAGCAGGGTTTCAGGGTTTAACGGGGAGCTGTTTTTT. Looking up the rest from reference TRBV5-1 and TRBJ2-2 gives the full variable domain: KAGVTQTPRYLIKTRGQQVTLSCSPISGHRSVSWYQQTPGQGLQFLFEYFSETQRNKGNFPGRFSGRQFSNSRSEMNVSTLELGDSALYLCASRVSGFNGELFFGEGSRLTVL.

The rearrangement links TRBV27 to TRBJ2-7; 7 nucleotides align to TRBD1. The CDR3 covers 13 residues. Trimming at V came to 3 bases and at J to 4 bases, leaving 3 bases not matched to a gene. CDR1 and CDR2 (germline): MNHEY, SMNVEV (reference sequence). CDR3 in amino acids: CASSLGRGYEQYF. DNA of the CDR3: TGTGCCAGCAGTTTGGGCAGGGGGTACGAGCAGTACTTC.

The chain joins TRBV5-5 to TRBJ2-5; D unclear. The CDR3 runs 14 residues. Germline V gene data show CDR1 as SGHKS and CDR2 as YYEKEE (reference sequence). V lost 0 bases to trimming and J lost 0 bases, with 6 bases between them. CDR3 sequence (DNA): TGTGCCAGCAGCTTGGGGCAGTACCAAGAGACCCAGTACTTC. It is translated as CASSLGQYQETQYF.

The V call is TRBV19, the J call TRBJ2-7, with TRBD2 as a possible D gene (5 bases). Germline CDR1 and CDR2: LNHDA and SQIVND (reference sequence). V lost 2 bases and J 5 bases, leaving 13 bases between the germline ends. CDR3 length: 14 residues. The CDR3 nucleotides read TGTGCCAGTAGTATACGGCGGGCAGTAGACGAGCAGTACTTC. Translation: CASSIRRAVDEQYF.

This clone was seen a single time. The gene calls are TRBV28 and TRBJ1-1; 9 bases align to TRBD1. The CDR3 extends over 14 amino acids. Losses at the gene ends were 6 bases for V and 0 bases for J; bases not matched to a gene: 2. Germline V gene sequence: CDR1 MDHEN, CDR2 SYDVKM. The CDR3 protein is CASRHRGLNTEAFF. DNA of the CDR3: TGTGCCAGCAGGCACAGGGGGCTGAACACTGAAGCTTTCTTT.

This chain links TRBV5-1 with TRBJ2-6; a weak D match, TRBD2 (6 bases). The V and J ends lost 4 bases and 0 bases respectively, with 14 bases between them. Germline CDR1 and CDR2: SGHRS and YFSETQ. The CDR3 is made up of 17 amino acids. CDR3 amino acids: CASSRGGVSSGANVLTF. CDR3 sequence (DNA): TGCGCCAGCAGCCGGGGCGGGGTAAGCTCTGGGGCCAACGTCCTGACTTTC.

J is TRBJ2-3 and V is TRBV3-1 (or the pseudogene TRBV3-2); no clear D gene. V shed 6 bases and J shed 7 bases, with 11 bases lying between them. Germline V CDR1 and CDR2: LGHDT, YNNKEL (reference sequence). The CDR3 extends over 12 amino acids. CDR3 in DNA: TGTGCCAGCAGTCAGACTGGTTATACGCAGTATTTT. Its protein is CASSQTGYTQYF.

The chain joins TRBV28 to TRBJ2-1; 12 bases map to TRBD2. CDR3 size: 12 residues. Germline trimming cut 10 bases from V and 7 bases from J; bases unmatched to any gene: 2. Germline V CDR1 and CDR2: MDHEN, SYDVKM. The chain's CDR3 is CATLAGGNEQFF. The CDR3 DNA follows: TGTGCCACACTAGCGGGAGGTAATGAGCAGTTCTTC. The variable domain in full, with the rest retrieved from reference TRBV28 and TRBJ2-1, is DVKVTQSSRYLVKRTGEKVFLECVQDMDHENMFWYRQDPGLGLRLIYFSYDVKMKEKGDIPEGYSVSREKKERFSLILESASTNQTSMYLCATLAGGNEQFFGPGTRLTVL.

This clone appeared once. The rearrangement links TRBV19 to TRBJ2-2; a weak D match, TRBD1 (5 bases). The germline V gene encodes CDR1 LNHDA and CDR2 SQIVND (reference sequence). The CDR3 extends over 14 amino acids. V was pared by 7 bases and J by 1 base, with 10 bases between. The CDR3: CASNLGQNTGELFF. CDR3 nucleotide sequence: TGTGCCAGTAACCTCGGACAGAACACCGGGGAGCTGTTTTTT.

The chain carries TRBV4-1 and TRBJ2-7; D might be TRBD2 (6 bases). The length of the CDR3 is 16 residues. Deletions cut 0 bases from V and 3 bases from J, with 15 bases between. The V gene's germline CDR1 is MGHRA and CDR2 YSYEKL. CDR3 bases: TGCGCCAGCAGCCAAGAGTTGCCGGGAGCCAGCTACGAGCAGTACTTC. Its protein product is CASSQELPGASYEQYF.

The chain is built from TRBV30 and TRBJ1-5; possibly TRBD1 for D (6 bases). CDR3 length: 16 amino acids. V lost 2 bases to trimming and J lost 9 bases, with 23 bases between them. Germline values: CDR1 GTSNPN, CDR2 SVGIG (reference sequence). The CDR3 protein is CAWSQSGPGAYSPQHF. The CDR3 nucleotides read TGTGCCTGGAGTCAATCCGGGCCGGGGGCTTATTCGCCCCAGCATTTT.

V gene TRBV19 combines with J gene TRBJ1-2; possible D gene TRBD1, 6 bases. V lost 2 bases and J lost 6, with 16 bases in between. The CDR3 sequence is 15 residues long. Per germline, CDR1 LNHDA and CDR2 SQIVND (reference sequence). The CDR3 coding sequence is TGTGCCAGTAGTATACGTTCCCGGGGGCCCGATGGCTACACCTTC. Translated: CASSIRSRGPDGYTF. Full variable domain (remainder filled in from reference TRBV19 and TRBJ1-2): DGGITQSPKYLFRKEGQNVTLSCEQNLNHDAMYWYRQDPGQGLRLIYYSQIVNDFQKGDIAEGYSVSREKKESFPLTVTSAQKNPTAFYLCASSIRSRGPDGYTFGSGTRLTVV.

This chain links TRBV7-8 with TRBJ2-7; 8 bases are a match to TRBD2. V lost 3 bases to trimming and J lost 2 bases; unmatched junction nucleotides: 3. This CDR3 comprises 14 residues. The germline CDR1 and CDR2 sequences are SGHVS and FQNEAQ. CDR3 residues: CASSFSGTAYEQYF. The CDR3 DNA is TGTGCCAGCAGCTTTAGCGGGACGGCCTACGAGCAGTACTTC.

This rearrangement joins TRBV10-2 to TRBJ1-2, with D tentatively TRBD1 (5 bases). The CDR3 is made up of 13 amino acids. Trimming pared 10 bases from V and 4 bases from J, leaving 16 bases between. Germline-derived CDR1 and CDR2 are WSHSY and SAAADI. The CDR3 DNA sequence: TGCGCCACAGAGAAAGCAGGGAGCTATGGCTACACCTTC. This sequence encodes CATEKAGSYGYTF.

The chain links TRBV19 to TRBJ1-1; possibly TRBD1 for D (6 bases). Per germline, CDR1 LNHDA and CDR2 SQIVND (reference sequence). V lost 7 bases, J lost 3 bases, and 12 bases lay in between. The CDR3 covers 13 residues. CDR3 protein: CASNGRGYTEAFF. CDR3 coding DNA: TGTGCCAGTAACGGGAGGGGGTACACTGAAGCTTTCTTT.

J is TRBJ2-7 and V is TRBV29-1, with unresolved D. The CDR3 consists of 11 residues. CDR1 is SQVTM, CDR2 ANQGSEA, per germline. The V end lost 7 bases, the J end lost 1 base, and 8 bases lay between the germline ends. CDR3 nucleotides: TGCAGCGGGTCGTTTTCCTACGAGCAGTACTTC. This encodes CSGSFSYEQYF.

The chain has TRBV21-1 and TRBJ1-5. TRBV21-1 is a pseudogene locus. This CDR3 contains 14 residues. The CDR3 nucleotides read TGTGCCAGCAGCAAAGGCGGAGTCAATCAGCCCCAGCATTTT. It yields the protein CASSKGGVNQPQHF.

The chain recombines TRBV28 with TRBJ2-5, with D possibly being TRBD2 (5 bases). V lost 3 bases and J 3 bases, leaving 8 bases between the germline ends. This CDR3 contains 13 residues. CDR1 is MDHEN, CDR2 SYDVKM, per germline. As DNA, the CDR3 is TGTGCCAGCAGTTTCGGGGTGAAAGAGACCCAGTACTTC. Amino acid sequence: CASSFGVKETQYF. Drawing the rest from reference TRBV28 and TRBJ2-5, the complete variable domain is DVKVTQSSRYLVKRTGEKVFLECVQDMDHENMFWYRQDPGLGLRLIYFSYDVKMKEKGDIPEGYSVSREKKERFSLILESASTNQTSMYLCASSFGVKETQYFGPGTRLLVL.